This T cell receptor (beta chain) was retrieved from a study of graft-versus-host responses after intestinal transplantation. Study-level information: Among the recipients, all got anti-thymocyte globulin induction and then tacrolimus and steroids for approximately 3 years.

The starting material, graft tissue, was processed to release intraepithelial and lamina propria lymphocytes. The study's findings and limits: The marrow of recipients harbored GvH clones, and ileum or blood showed some of them first.

Profiled with immunoSEQ multiplex PCR; TCRdb holds only in-frame clones, not every one. Among about 16,000 clones, 83% were seen once, and the ten largest hold roughly 3.8%. The CDR3 extends over 13 amino acids. Trimming left V 8 bases short and J 6 bases short, with 13 bases between. CDR1 is SGHTA and CDR2 is FQGTGA in the germline V gene. About this clone: Its antigen remains unknown.

The rearrangement joins TRBV7-3 to TRBJ2-2; perhaps TRBD1 as D (6 bases). The specimen was ileum tissue, collected around 580 days after intestinal transplantation. The receptor's source is a human patient who received an intestinal transplant, so some T cells may come from the graft donor. The CDR3 nucleotides read TGTGCCAGCGGGACCAGGGGTGCCGGGGAGCTGTTTTTT. Amino acid sequence: CASGTRGAGELFF.